Shown below are 22 T cell receptor beta chains from a single sample sequenced in a study of T cell repertoires in cytomegalovirus infection. Their recognized antigens are unknown. TCRdb itself ran the reads through MiXCR, one entry per CDR3 protein. This sample has roughly 45,000 distinct CDR3 sequences; approximately 22% occur once, and the top ten carry less than 20%. Sample: PBMCs, sequenced either directly or after in vitro stimulation (not recorded which). Source of these receptors: a human donor in good health (CMV status not recorded). Some clones in this sample may be carry-over from other donors' samples.

This clonotype rates as large (0.1 to 1%). The CDR3 DNA is TGTGCCAGCAGTCATAGCGGGAGCTCCTACGAGCAGTACTTC. This encodes CASSHSGSSYEQYF. The chain employs TRBV12-3 or TRBV12-4 and TRBJ2-7, with 9 bases aligning to TRBD2. This CDR3 comprises 14 residues. The J segment lost 0 bases and the V segment lost 5 bases, leaving 2 bases of the junction unmatched.

The chain links TRBV6-6 to TRBJ2-3; D is possibly TRBD2 (6 bases). CDR1 and CDR2 (germline): MNHNY, SVGAGI (reference sequence). The CDR3 runs 14 residues. V lost 2 bases to trimming and J lost 5 bases, with 11 bases between them. CDR3 DNA: TGTGCCAGCAGTTACGGCGGGACGGGAGATACGCAGTATTTT. This gives the protein CASSYGGTGDTQYF.

This clonotype was detected many times. This chain uses TRBV4-3 with TRBJ2-2; no clear D. The CDR3 extends over 16 amino acids. Trimming removed 1 base from V and 2 bases from J, with 11 bases in between. Looked up from germline, CDR1 is LGHNA and CDR2 is YSLEER. The CDR3 DNA is TGCGCCAGCAGCCAAGGACGAACTCCCAACACCGGGGAGCTGTTTTTT. Its translation: CASSQGRTPNTGELFF.

This clonotype was seen a handful of times. V gene TRBV19 combines with J gene TRBJ2-7, with D tentatively TRBD2 (5 bases). Looked up from germline, CDR1 is LNHDA and CDR2 is SQIVND (reference sequence). The CDR3 runs 13 residues. The ends were cut back, 3 bases at V and 2 bases at J, with 8 bases in the middle. This CDR3 is CASSIGSAYEQYF. The CDR3 region has the DNA TGTGCCAGTAGTATCGGTAGCGCCTACGAGCAGTACTTC. The whole variable domain, remainder taken from reference TRBV19 and TRBJ2-7, is DGGITQSPKYLFRKEGQNVTLSCEQNLNHDAMYWYRQDPGQGLRLIYYSQIVNDFQKGDIAEGYSVSREKKESFPLTVTSAQKNPTAFYLCASSIGSAYEQYFGPGTRLTVT.

This clonotype was detected only a few times. V is TRBV27 and J is TRBJ2-7; unclear D gene. The CDR3 spans 14 residues. Between the trimmed V and J ends, which lost 0 bases and 2 bases, there was a span of 8 bases. Germline V CDR1 and CDR2: MNHEY, SMNVEV (reference sequence). The CDR3, as DNA: TGTGCCAGCAGTTTATCGAGCAGACCCTACGAGCAGTACTTC. Protein: CASSLSSRPYEQYF.

This clonotype turned up a few times. J is TRBJ2-1 and V is TRBV27; D is unclear. The germline V and J ends were trimmed by 9 bases and 4 bases, with 16 bases remaining between them. CDR1 and CDR2 from the germline V gene are MNHEY and SMNVEV (reference sequence). This CDR3 spans 14 amino acids. The CDR3 region has the DNA TGTGCCAGTAAAATGACGAGGTTATACAATGAGCAGTTCTTC. This encodes CASKMTRLYNEQFF.

This clonotype occurred many times. The rearrangement joins TRBV28 to TRBJ2-3; D possibly corresponds to TRBD2 (6 bases). The length of the CDR3 is 18 residues. In germline, CDR1 is MDHEN, CDR2 SYDVKM. The V end lost 2 bases, the J end lost 0 bases, and 18 bases lay between the germline ends. This chain's CDR3 is CASSLERLGGTSTDTQYF. DNA of the CDR3: TGTGCCAGCAGTTTAGAACGCTTGGGGGGTACTAGCACAGATACGCAGTATTTT.

This clonotype was found many times. The gene calls are TRBV7-9 and TRBJ2-1; 12 bases map to TRBD2. This CDR3 comprises 15 residues. The germline CDR1 and CDR2 sequences are SEHNR and FQNEAQ (reference sequence). The J segment lost 9 bases and the V segment lost 6 bases, leaving 9 bases of the junction unmatched. CDR3 sequence reads: CASRPGETSGSEQFF. DNA of the CDR3: TGTGCCAGCAGGCCTGGGGAGACTAGCGGGAGTGAGCAGTTCTTC.

The chain joins TRBV7-9 to TRBJ2-1; D possibly corresponds to TRBD2 (5 bases). The CDR3 has 16 residues. With 1 base removed from V and 0 bases from J, the gap between germline ends came to 10 bases. Germline CDR1 and CDR2: SEHNR and FQNEAQ (reference sequence). The CDR3 spells CASSLVASLSYNEQFF. The CDR3 DNA reads TGTGCCAGCAGCTTAGTAGCGTCGCTCTCCTACAATGAGCAGTTCTTC.

This clonotype came up many times. The genes are TRBV7-2 and TRBJ2-3; maybe TRBD2 (6 bases). With 6 bases removed from V and 3 bases from J, the gap between germline ends came to 19 bases. Germline lookup yields CDR1 SGHTA and CDR2 FQGNSA. CDR3 length: 16 residues. CDR3 protein: CASSPSDGGKTDTQYF. The DNA for the CDR3 is TGTGCCAGCAGTCCAAGCGACGGGGGAAAAACAGATACGCAGTATTTT.

Within the sample, this clonotype is medium-sized (0.01 to 0.1%). The chain has TRBV18 and TRBJ1-5; D is ambiguous. With 5 bases removed from V and 1 base from J, the gap between germline ends came to 6 bases. This CDR3 has 13 residues. CDR1 and CDR2 from the germline V gene are KGHSH and LQKENI. DNA of the CDR3: TGTGCCAGCTCAGTTGGGAGCAATCAGCCCCAGCATTTT. Protein sequence: CASSVGSNQPQHF.

This clonotype showed up many times. The rearrangement uses TRBV6-6 and TRBJ2-2, with 10 bases that match TRBD1. Germline trimming cut 4 bases from V and 5 bases from J; bases unmatched to any gene: 4. The CDR3 has 15 amino acids. The germline V gene encodes CDR1 MNHNY and CDR2 SVGAGI (reference sequence). The CDR3 DNA sequence: TGTGCCAGCAGTTCCCGACAGGGGGCAACCGGGGAGCTGTTTTTT. The encoded protein is CASSSRQGATGELFF.

V gene TRBV10-3 combines with J gene TRBJ2-2; maybe TRBD1 (5 bases). Germline loops: CDR1 ENHRY, CDR2 SYGVKD. The CDR3 has 15 residues. The V gene lost 11 bases and the J gene lost 1 base, with 17 bases spanning the gap. The CDR3 DNA sequence: TGTGCCGTGTCCGGGTCAGGGCGGAACACCGGGGAGCTGTTTTTT. The encoded protein is CAVSGSGRNTGELFF.

The table lists this clonotype with many counts. J is TRBJ2-3 and V is TRBV4-3; possible D gene TRBD2, 5 bases. Germline CDR1 LGHNA, CDR2 YSLEER. The CDR3 spans 17 residues. The ends were cut back, 0 bases at V and 1 base at J, with 14 bases in the middle. The CDR3 sequence is CASSQEPPGSGTDTQYF. CDR3 DNA sequence: TGCGCCAGCAGCCAAGAACCCCCGGGGTCTGGCACAGATACGCAGTATTTT.

This chain joins TRBV7-2 and TRBJ2-7; TRBD2 agrees at 7 bases. This CDR3 comprises 13 residues. V lost 1 base and J lost 4; bases outside the gene matches: 1. Per germline, CDR1 SGHTA and CDR2 FQGNSA. The CDR3 loop is CASSLGGRYEQYV. CDR3 sequence (DNA): TGTGCCAGCAGCTTAGGCGGGAGATACGAGCAGTACGTC.

This clonotype was recorded many times. The rearrangement joins TRBV7-9 to TRBJ1-1, with TRBD1 matching 9 bases. The germline CDR1 and CDR2 sequences are SEHNR and FQNEAQ (reference sequence). The CDR3 consists of 13 residues. The V gene end was trimmed by 5 bases and the J gene end by 6 bases; junction bases not matched to a gene: 4. In DNA form, the CDR3 reads TGTGCCAGCAGCCGGGACAGGGAGGCTGAAGCTTTCTTT. This gives the protein CASSRDREAEAFF. Full variable domain (remainder filled in from reference TRBV7-9 and TRBJ1-1): DTGVSQNPRHKITKRGQNVTFRCDPISEHNRLYWYRQTLGQGPEFLTYFQNEAQLEKSRLLSDRFSAERPKGSFSTLEIQRTEQGDSAMYLCASSRDREAEAFFGQGTRLTVV.

This clonotype was seen a handful of times. The CDR3 here is CASSRDRGGSEAFF. The DNA for the CDR3 is TGTGCCAGCAGCCGGGACAGGGGAGGGTCTGAAGCTTTCTTT. The rearrangement uses TRBV27 and TRBJ1-1; 10 bases fit TRBD1. Germline V lookup: CDR1 MNHEY, CDR2 SMNVEV (reference sequence). CDR3 length: 14 residues. Unmatched junction bases numbered 7, after V lost 6 bases and J lost 6 bases.

The chain combines TRBV29-1 with TRBJ2-3, with D possibly matching TRBD2 (6 bases). The CDR3 sequence is 13 residues long. In germline, CDR1 is SQVTM, CDR2 ANQGSEA. Trimming removed 4 bases at V and 4 bases at J, with 12 bases between. CDR3 loop: CSVGGGAADTQYF. The DNA of the CDR3 is TGCAGCGTTGGGGGAGGAGCTGCAGATACGCAGTATTTT.

This clonotype was observed once. V gene TRBV10-3 combines with J gene TRBJ2-3; 9 bases line up with TRBD2. Germline lookup yields CDR1 ENHRY and CDR2 SYGVKD. The V segment lost 4 bases and the J segment 3 bases; nucleotides outside the gene matches: 5. This CDR3 contains 15 residues. The CDR3 loop is CAISVGGGATDTQYF. The CDR3, as DNA: TGTGCCATCAGTGTTGGCGGGGGGGCAACAGATACGCAGTATTTT.

This clonotype has at least ten counts. V gene TRBV7-8 combines with J gene TRBJ2-7, with TRBD2 matching over 8 bases. This CDR3 is 16 amino acids long. Unmatched junction bases numbered 10, after V lost 4 bases and J lost 2 bases. Per the germline V gene, CDR1 is SGHVS and CDR2 is FQNEAQ. This CDR3 is CASSSPGGAPTYEQYF. CDR3 coding DNA: TGTGCCAGCAGCTCCCCCGGGGGGGCACCCACCTACGAGCAGTACTTC.

This clonotype was counted ten times or more. The rearrangement joins TRBV28 to TRBJ2-3; D might be TRBD2 (5 bases). This CDR3 is built from 16 residues. From germline, CDR1 is MDHEN and CDR2 SYDVKM. V lost 7 bases, J lost 1 base, and 18 bases lay in between. DNA for the CDR3: TGTGCCAGCACCCTATCCCGGGCGAGGGGCACAGATACGCAGTATTTT. Its translation: CASTLSRARGTDTQYF.

A few counts support this clonotype. The rearrangement uses TRBV11-2 and TRBJ2-6; no definite D call. The CDR3 covers 14 residues. The germline CDR1 and CDR2 sequences are SGHAT and FQNNGV. The V gene lost 1 base and the J gene lost 4 bases, with 5 bases spanning the gap. CDR3 sequence: CASSLAPGANVLTF. The CDR3 coding sequence is TGTGCCAGCAGCTTAGCTCCCGGGGCCAACGTCCTGACTTTC.